This section outlines one T cell receptor (beta chain) sequence together with its context. Its antigen is currently unknown. Naive CD8 populations comprised CD45RO-negative cells positively selected for CCR7, excluding terminally differentiated effector memory CD45RA+ cells. There were no recent acute infections or vaccinations among the donors, who were healthy HIV-negative adults. Produced via immunoSEQ multiplex PCR; TCRdb's table is partial and in-frame only. Here the sample spans over 750,000 clones, around 96% being singletons. This entry is derived from a study of shared clonotypes between healthy human individuals. Study-wide results and limits: The genetic and exposure-history diversity represented was limited by few donors.

The V gene's germline CDR1 is SGDLS and CDR2 YYNGEE. The CDR3 is 12 amino acids. V was cut by 3 bases and J by 8 bases, with 11 bases left in between. The chain uses TRBV9 and TRBJ1-2, with D perhaps matching TRBD1 (6 bases). The source of this sequence is a man under 40 in good health. The sequenced sample was naive CD8+ T cells sorted from blood. The CDR3 region has the DNA TGTGCCAGCAGCGACAGGGCCCGAGGCTACACCTTC. Amino acids: CASSDRARGYTF.